The entry below describes one T cell receptor (beta chain). Its antigen is not identified. The sample comes from a study of cytomegalovirus exposure and HLA in healthy donors. Study-level findings and limits: Cytomegalovirus status, reportedly, was diagnosed with high specificity and sensitivity by the classifier. Investigators reported 150 to 200 TCR beta chains as tied to cytomegalovirus. For most TCR sequences rarity was the rule, although some public TCRs occurred in many donors. A few chains linked to CMV were shown in vitro to be specific for CMV antigens.

TCRdb keeps only in-frame clones here, not all; method: immunoSEQ multiplex PCR. The sample yields roughly 150,000 clones, roughly 91% seen once. The CDR3 loop spans 15 amino acids. V lost 2 bases to trimming and J lost 3 bases; unmatched junction nucleotides: 0. The germline V gene has CDR1 MNHEY and CDR2 SMNVEV (reference sequence). The rearrangement joins TRBV27 to TRBJ2-1; 11 bases fit TRBD1. Sequenced input: PBMCs. This clonotype originated in a man aged 18 to 30 in good health and CMV-seronegative. The CDR3 region is CASSLGTGGYNEQFF. DNA for the CDR3: TGTGCCAGCAGTTTAGGGACAGGGGGCTACAATGAGCAGTTCTTC.